The clone carrying this TCR beta chain was counted between two and nine times. Its antigen is not known. These data belong to a study of shared clonotypes between healthy human individuals. Turning to the study itself: Each donor's CD4 naive and CD4 memory cells filled three plates apiece, CD8 naive two, and CD8 memory one.

The sorted-subset replicate PCRs were given about 200 ng DNA, which is tens of thousands of T cell genomes. TCRdb's table, derived via immunoSEQ multiplex PCR, lists solely in-frame clones and lacks some. The table lists more than 150,000 clones, 60% to 75% of them singletons, with 8% to 13% in the top ten. The germline V gene encodes CDR1 SNHLY and CDR2 FYNNEI. CDR3 length equals 16 residues. Deletions cut 7 bases from V and 4 bases from J, with 20 bases between. Study-level findings and limits: It was expected that sequencing depth would affect clonotype sharing among donors.

Sample: memory CD4+ T cells sorted from blood. The subset is: CD45RA-negative fraction. This TCR was recovered from a man aged 25-45 years in good health. The chain has TRBV2 and TRBJ1-3; tentatively, D is TRBD1 (6 bases). The CDR3 DNA follows: TGTGCCAGCACATCGGGGGGCTTTCTCTCCGGAAACACCATATATTTT. The encoded protein is CASTSGGFLSGNTIYF.